The 19 T cell receptor beta chains presented below share a single source sample, sequenced in a study of blood T cell repertoires in COVID-19. Profiling relied on immunoSEQ multiplex PCR, and the TCRdb table lists in-frame clones only, not all of them. The sample has 400,000 or so clones, 90% seen once; the top ten hold about 0.6%. The sample comprised PBMCs or T cells enriched from blood (not recorded which). Receptors were obtained from a man between 18 and 35 years old who had recovered from COVID-19.

The chain recombines TRBV10-1 with TRBJ1-1, with 8 bases lining up with TRBD1. V lost 4 bases and J lost 0; bases outside the gene matches: 4. This CDR3 region has 15 residues. Germline-derived CDR1 and CDR2 are WNHNN and SYGVQD (reference sequence). The CDR3 protein is CASSAGQGLNTEAFF. For the CDR3, the DNA is TGCGCCAGCAGTGCAGGACAGGGTTTGAACACTGAAGCTTTCTTT.

The chain is built from TRBV7-9 and TRBJ1-4, with 7 nucleotides matching TRBD1. This CDR3 has 14 residues. Germline V CDR1 and CDR2: SEHNR, FQNEAQ (reference sequence). The junction had 2 bases not matched to a gene; V was cut back by 5 bases and J by 2 bases. The CDR3 protein is CASSPTGTNEKLFF. The CDR3 DNA is TGTGCCAGCAGCCCGACAGGGACTAATGAAAAACTGTTTTTT.

The CDR3 region has the DNA TGTGCCAGCAGTGCCGAAGGGGTTCAGCCCCAGCATTTT. Translation: CASSAEGVQPQHF. The V gene is TRBV25-1, the J gene TRBJ1-5; D possibly corresponds to TRBD1 (5 bases). The CDR3 extends over 13 amino acids. CDR1 and CDR2 (germline): MGHDK, SYGVNS. Between the trimmed V and J ends, which lost 4 bases and 6 bases, there was a span of 10 bases.

V gene TRBV12-3 or TRBV12-4 combines with J gene TRBJ1-1, with no clear D. Trimming removed 1 base at V and 7 bases at J, with 10 bases between. CDR3 length: 13 residues. The CDR3 DNA is TGTGCCAGCAGTTTAGGCCCCCTCGGTGAAGCTTTCTTT. Translation gives CASSLGPLGEAFF.

CDR3 in amino acids: CASSPLADYGYTF. The CDR3 DNA follows: TGTGCCAGCAGCCCCTTAGCGGACTATGGCTACACCTTC. This sequence joins TRBV28 and TRBJ1-2, with D unresolved. The germline V gene encodes CDR1 MDHEN and CDR2 SYDVKM. The CDR3 sequence is 13 residues long. The germline V and J ends were trimmed by 6 bases and 3 bases, with 11 bases remaining between them.

The V and J genes are TRBV12-3 or TRBV12-4 and TRBJ1-2; TRBD1 agrees at 7 bases. J was trimmed by 4 bases and V by 5 bases; bases with no gene match: 4. The CDR3 covers 13 residues. DNA for the CDR3: TGTGCCAGCAGTCGACAGGGCTTCTATGGCTACACCTTC. Protein sequence: CASSRQGFYGYTF.

The chain is built from TRBV19 and TRBJ1-3; possibly TRBD1 for D (5 bases). The CDR3 loop spans 15 amino acids. V was trimmed by 0 bases and J by 1 base, leaving 7 bases between them. Looked up from germline, CDR1 is LNHDA and CDR2 is SQIVND (reference sequence). The CDR3 is CASSIEGTSGNTIYF. The CDR3 nucleotides are TGTGCCAGTAGTATAGAGGGGACTTCTGGAAACACCATATATTTT.

DNA for the CDR3: TGTGCCAGCAGTCCCCCATCGGGATTCTATGGCTACACCTTC. It specifies CASSPPSGFYGYTF. The chain recombines TRBV7-2 with TRBJ1-2; D not resolved. This CDR3 region has 14 residues. Per germline, CDR1 SGHTA and CDR2 FQGNSA. V lost 6 bases, J lost 4 bases, and 15 bases lay in between.

This clone was seen only a few times. The DNA of the CDR3 is TGTGCCAGCGGCGGGGGGCTAGAAGCTTTCTTT. This gives the protein CASGGGLEAFF. The rearrangement uses TRBV2 and TRBJ1-1, with TRBD1 as a possible D gene (6 bases). The CDR3 is made up of 11 amino acids. Germline CDR1 and CDR2: SNHLY and FYNNEI. Trimming left V 8 bases short and J 8 bases short, with 12 bases between.

Concerning this clone: Within the sample, other DNA sequences also encode this same CDR3. The chain carries TRBV5-1 and TRBJ2-2; 10 nucleotides align to TRBD2. Germline V gene lookup returns CDR1 SGHRS and CDR2 YFSETQ. V lost 4 bases, J lost 5 bases, and 5 bases stayed unmatched. This CDR3 comprises 15 residues. The chain's CDR3 is CASSKGLAVTGELFF. The CDR3 nucleotides read TGCGCCAGCAGCAAAGGACTAGCGGTAACCGGGGAGCTGTTTTTT.

The chain uses TRBV5-1 and TRBJ1-5; D perhaps matches TRBD1 (5 bases). This CDR3 comprises 13 residues. CDR1 is SGHRS, CDR2 YFSETQ, per germline. V was shortened by 0 bases and J by 7 bases, with 8 bases between the two germline ends. The CDR3 sequence is CASSLEGQQPQHF. The CDR3 DNA is TGCGCCAGCAGCTTGGAGGGGCAGCAGCCCCAGCATTTT. Full variable domain (outside the CDR3, taken from reference TRBV5-1 and TRBJ1-5): KAGVTQTPRYLIKTRGQQVTLSCSPISGHRSVSWYQQTPGQGLQFLFEYFSETQRNKGNFPGRFSGRQFSNSRSEMNVSTLELGDSALYLCASSLEGQQPQHFGDGTRLSIL.

The rearrangement links TRBV12-3 or TRBV12-4 to TRBJ1-6, with D unclear. V was shortened by 1 base and J by 11 bases, with 9 bases between the two germline ends. The CDR3 loop spans 13 amino acids. Here the CDR3 DNA reads TGTGCCAGCAGTTTAGGAGATCTACCACCCCTCCACTTT. Translating gives CASSLGDLPPLHF.

The gene calls are TRBV10-3 and TRBJ1-2; maybe TRBD1 (6 bases). The CDR3 spans 15 residues. Germline V gene data show CDR1 as ENHRY and CDR2 as SYGVKD. V gave up 7 bases and J gave up 7 bases, with 22 bases separating them. The CDR3 reads CAITQGGERFRGYTF. The CDR3 bases are TGTGCCATCACTCAAGGGGGGGAAAGGTTTCGTGGCTACACCTTC.

The rearrangement joins TRBV7-9 to TRBJ1-1; D is ambiguous. From germline, CDR1 is SEHNR and CDR2 FQNEAQ (reference sequence). The CDR3 spans 14 residues. Trimming pared 5 bases from V and 3 bases from J, leaving 13 bases between. This CDR3 reads CASSDRVEYTEAFF. The CDR3 DNA follows: TGTGCCAGCAGCGACCGGGTGGAGTACACTGAAGCTTTCTTT. Combining the CDR3 with reference TRBV7-9 and TRBJ1-1 gives the whole variable domain DTGVSQNPRHKITKRGQNVTFRCDPISEHNRLYWYRQTLGQGPEFLTYFQNEAQLEKSRLLSDRFSAERPKGSFSTLEIQRTEQGDSAMYLCASSDRVEYTEAFFGQGTRLTVV.

In its sample, this clone was seen a few times. This sequence joins TRBV5-4 and TRBJ1-1; D unresolved. The CDR3 runs to 13 residues. The V gene lost 0 bases and the J gene lost 1 base, with 4 bases spanning the gap. Per germline, CDR1 SGHNT and CDR2 YYREEE (reference sequence). The CDR3 here is CASSLAQNTEAFF. The CDR3 DNA sequence: TGTGCCAGCAGCTTGGCCCAGAACACTGAAGCTTTCTTT. Full variable domain (rest looked up from reference TRBV5-4 and TRBJ1-1): ETGVTQSPTHLIKTRGQQVTLRCSSQSGHNTVSWYQQALGQGPQFIFQYYREEENGRGNFPPRFSGLQFPNYSSELNVNALELDDSALYLCASSLAQNTEAFFGQGTRLTVV.

The V call is TRBV7-9, the J call TRBJ2-1, with 8 bases matching TRBD2. Trimming at V came to 6 bases and at J to 9 bases, leaving 16 bases not matched to a gene. The germline V gene encodes CDR1 SEHNR and CDR2 FQNEAQ (reference sequence). The CDR3 consists of 16 residues. The CDR3 region has the DNA TGTGCCAGCAGGCAGTTACCGGGACTAGGGGTTAGTGAGCAGTTCTTC. The encoded protein is CASRQLPGLGVSEQFF.

The chain links TRBV4-2 to TRBJ2-2; TRBD2 might be the D (6 bases). The V and J ends lost 1 base and 4 bases respectively, with 10 bases between them. The CDR3 sequence is 15 residues long. Germline CDR1 reads LGHNA; CDR2 reads YNFKEQ. CDR3 sequence reads: CASSQGGGITGELFF. Here the CDR3 DNA reads TGTGCCAGCAGCCAAGGTGGAGGGATCACCGGGGAGCTGTTTTTT.

The V and J genes are TRBV5-1 and TRBJ1-3; possibly TRBD1 for D (5 bases). V lost 4 bases and J 1 base, leaving 12 bases between the germline ends. This CDR3 has 15 residues. Germline values: CDR1 SGHRS, CDR2 YFSETQ. CDR3 sequence (DNA): TGCGCCAGCAGCGGGGGACTCGGGTCTGGAAACACCATATATTTT. It codes for CASSGGLGSGNTIYF.

This clone came up once. The chain links TRBV6-5 to TRBJ1-6; a weak D match, TRBD1 (5 bases). The V end lost 6 bases, the J end lost 10 bases, and 19 bases lay between the germline ends. This CDR3 region has 15 residues. Germline CDR1 and CDR2: MNHEY and SVGAGI. The CDR3 spells CASSFSDRVGSPLHF. CDR3 bases: TGTGCCAGCAGCTTCTCCGACAGAGTAGGATCACCCCTCCACTTT.